Here is one T cell receptor beta chain with its context. What it binds is unknown. The TCR library protocol was used to attach unique molecular identifiers. These identifiers were attached to individual cDNA molecules. In TCRdb, the 5' RACE reads were re-called with MiXCR into one record per CDR3 protein. The sample consists of some 91,000 distinct CDR3 sequences, 13% of them appearing once. The V gene's germline CDR1 is SGHRS and CDR2 YFSETQ. The CDR3 runs 16 residues. Deletions cut 0 bases from V and 0 bases from J, with 7 bases between. This entry is derived from a study of early T cells in non-severe SARS-CoV-2 infection. The study, taken as a whole, reports: Database matching using VDJdb favored anti-spike CD8 responses, with private and CD4 specificities left missing.

The clonotype was recovered from an adult who was a healthcare worker with PCR-confirmed SARS-CoV-2 infection or an uninfected control (not recorded which). The chain uses TRBV5-1 and TRBJ2-6; no definite D call. The sample comprised whole blood. In nucleotides, the CDR3 is TGCGCCAGCAGCTTGGGATCATCCTCTGGGGCCAACGTCCTGACTTTC. It encodes CASSLGSSSGANVLTF.